This entry describes one T cell receptor beta chain. The antigen remains undetermined. Other nucleotide sequences in the sample specify the same CDR3. The data are from a study of cytomegalovirus exposure and HLA in healthy donors. Study-wide context: From HLA-typed donors, an early data release held tens of millions of unique TCRs.

General study findings and limits: TCR beta sequences reportedly predicted most subjects' HLA-A and HLA-B alleles accurately. A later analysis revealed that TCR association rates differed between HLA loci, peaking at DRB1 and bottoming out at HLA-C. Highly shared sequence variants in one cluster were likely a sequencing artifact.

This PCR relied on a set of 60 Vbeta primers and 13 Jbeta primers. Only in-frame clones appear in the TCRdb table, and some are missing; sequencing was by immunoSEQ multiplex PCR. The data show some 110,000 clones, with around 81% seen just once and around 4.2% held by the top ten. This CDR3 region has 12 residues. The germline V and J ends were trimmed by 3 bases and 6 bases, with 9 bases remaining between them. Germline lookup yields CDR1 SNHLY and CDR2 FYNNEI. Sequencing was carried out using PBMCs. This chain links TRBV2 with TRBJ2-7; the D gene is possibly TRBD1 (6 bases). The receptor's source is a woman aged 25 to 39 in good health and CMV-seronegative. CDR3 amino acids: CASSDSGAEQYF. For the CDR3, the DNA is TGTGCCAGCAGTGATTCAGGGGCCGAGCAGTACTTC.